This T cell receptor beta chain was identified during a study of regulatory T cells in long-lasting Graves disease (dated by TCRdb to about 2021). With regard to the full study: To count as having persistent Graves' disease, a patient had to have received antithyroid drug treatment for over 5 years with TSH receptor autoantibodies remaining persistently positive. In the clinical cohort, patients with persistent Graves' disease had used antithyroid drugs for an average of about 9.3 years. The study was conducted in China and was registered as a clinical trial. A total of around 33 samples underwent TCR sequencing, from about 13 patients with persistent Graves' disease and some 20 patients with newly diagnosed Graves' disease. Peripheral blood TCR sequencing and RNA sequencing compared persistent Graves' disease patients with newly diagnosed Graves' disease patients.

The CDR3 contains 17 residues, cysteine and phenylalanine counted. The kept DNA is CDR3 alone, 51 bases in frame from the first base. V and J are trimmed by 2 bases and 3 bases, and the gene matches miss 8 bases of the junction. Summary of the overall study and its limitations: Only peripheral blood was studied, because thyroid tissue, the primary lesion, was inaccessible. Persistent disease showed preferential use of TRBV28, TRBJ1-2 and TRBJ2-5, whereas newly diagnosed disease favored TRBV20-1 and TRBJ2-1. The small sample size was acknowledged by the authors as a limitation that may reduce accuracy. Only the TCR beta chain was sequenced and analyzed. Compared with newly diagnosed patients, persistent Graves' disease patients had lower TCR Shannon entropy and fewer highly expanded clones, which suggests clonal expansion. More public clonotypes were shared among persistent patients (around 3,000) than among newly diagnosed patients (966).

Turning to this clonotype: Its antigen is currently not known. There are no base qualities to consult, and no much larger clone falls within one base.

Per the publication, the time point label means: persistent/refractory GD, antithyroid drugs over 5 years with positive TRAb. For both TCR sequencing and RNA sequencing, RNA was extracted from PBMCs using TRIzol. The diagnosis of Graves' disease followed American Thyroid Association guidelines. The patients came from an endocrinology department in Xi'an, China. From each patient, 7.5 to 10 milliliters of peripheral blood was collected into an EDTA anticoagulant tube. Ficoll Paque Plus density gradient separation was used to isolate PBMCs, and no further T cell sorting was performed. RNA quality was checked with an Agilent 2100 Bioanalyzer and agarose gel, and concentration with a NanoDrop 2000. Library construction relied on multiplex PCR. These reads were obtained on an Illumina HiSeq 4000. CDR3 regions were amplified by Arm-PCR with iRepertoire HTBI primers to construct TCR beta libraries. Gel purification was performed on PCR products prior to sequencing. Processing in the source paper ran as follows. A total of roughly 58 TRBV and under 15 TRBJ segments were identified across samples and were used for gene usage analysis of CDR3 amino acid clonotypes. Filtered high-quality paired reads were merged into contigs using COPE and FqMerger. BLAST was used to align contigs to the IMGT TRBV, TRBD and TRBJ reference genes, and CDR3 was defined following IMGT. Clonotypes above 0.1% frequency were classified as highly expanded clones. Repertoire diversity was measured by Shannon entropy, and V-J evenness by the Gini coefficient. A clonotype found in more than one individual was treated as public. TCRdb reanalyzed the raw reads on its own, using fastp at Q25 for trimming and MiXCR for clone calling, and kept in-frame beta chains. All rows with the same CDR3 protein become a single entry with the most common DNA and genes. The V and J calls shown here were made by TCRdb, not taken from the authors' results. The sample has 700,000 or so distinct CDR3 sequences on record, around 30% of them singletons. Of the sample, 40% to 55% is held by the ten largest clones.

The sequences come from peripheral blood mononuclear cells (PBMCs), collected when the disease was refractory, from a patient treated with antithyroid drugs. The TCR originated in a female donor with Graves disease. The receptor chain draws on TRBV12-3 or TRBV12-4 and TRBJ1-5, with TRBD1 matching 9 junction bases. The CDR3 reads as follows: CASSLFLGQGNNQPQHF. The DNA sequence follows: TGTGCCAGCAGTTTATTCCTTGGACAGGGGAACAATCAGCCCCAGCATTTT.